Shown below are 21 T cell receptor beta chains from a single sample sequenced in a study of blood T cell repertoires in COVID-19. Method: immunoSEQ multiplex PCR; TCRdb's copy keeps in-frame clones and lacks some. The table lists 350,000 to 450,000 clones, roughly four fifths of them singletons. Material for sequencing was PBMCs or T cells enriched from blood (not recorded which). These receptors all come from a woman aged 45-65 years who had recovered from COVID-19.

This clone was picked up one time. The chain joins TRBV7-2 to TRBJ1-4, with TRBD1 matching 11 bases. V shed 0 bases and J 7 bases; nucleotides not matched to a gene: 1. CDR3 length equals 15 residues. In germline, CDR1 is SGHTA, CDR2 FQGNSA. CDR3 nucleotides: TGTGCCAGCAGCTTAGCCGGGACAGGGGGTGAAAAACTGTTTTTT. It specifies CASSLAGTGGEKLFF. Variable domain in full (rest from reference TRBV7-2 and TRBJ1-4): GAGVSQSPSNKVTEKGKDVELRCDPISGHTALYWYRQSLGQGLEFLIYFQGNSAPDKSGLPSDRFSAERTGGSVSTLTIQRTQQEDSAVYLCASSLAGTGGEKLFFGSGTQLSVL.

This rearrangement joins TRBV7-7 to TRBJ2-5; D is ambiguous. This CDR3 has 13 residues. Germline lookup yields CDR1 SSHAT and CDR2 FNYEAQ (reference sequence). The V end was cut by 4 bases, the J end by 5 bases, with 11 bases between. CDR3 in DNA: TGTGCCAGCAGCTCCCAACCCCAGGAGACCCAGTACTTC. Its translation: CASSSQPQETQYF.

The rearrangement joins TRBV6-5 to TRBJ2-1; 8 bases are a match to TRBD2. V was pared by 7 bases and J by 3 bases, with 5 bases of the junction left unmatched. Looked up from germline, CDR1 is MNHEY and CDR2 is SVGAGI. The CDR3 spans 14 residues. The chain's CDR3 is CASILAVDYNEQFF. In nucleotides, the CDR3 is TGTGCCAGCATACTAGCGGTCGACTACAATGAGCAGTTCTTC.

This chain links TRBV19 with TRBJ1-5; a possible D gene is TRBD1 (5 bases). CDR1 and CDR2 from the germline V gene are LNHDA and SQIVND (reference sequence). The CDR3 is 14 residues long. The ends were cut back, 4 bases at V and 1 base at J, with 8 bases in the middle. CDR3 residues: CASSTAGSNQPQHF. The CDR3 nucleotides are TGTGCCAGTAGTACGGCAGGGAGCAATCAGCCCCAGCATTTT.

The chain links TRBV5-1 to TRBJ1-2; possibly TRBD1 for D (5 bases). Trimming shortened V by 0 bases and J by 6 bases, and 18 bases separated the two germline ends. This CDR3 has 16 residues. CDR1 and CDR2 from the germline V gene are SGHRS and YFSETQ. CDR3 nucleotide sequence: TGCGCCAGCAGCTTGGGCCCCAGACAGTTCGAGAATGGCTACACCTTC. Amino acids: CASSLGPRQFENGYTF.

The rearrangement links TRBV7-8 to TRBJ1-5, with D perhaps matching TRBD1 (5 bases). CDR3 size: 17 residues. The germline V and J ends were trimmed by 0 bases and 0 bases, with 12 bases remaining between them. Germline CDR1 and CDR2: SGHVS and FQNEAQ. The CDR3 loop reads CASSLAPTENSNQPQHF. CDR3 DNA: TGTGCCAGCAGCTTAGCGCCGACAGAGAATAGCAATCAGCCCCAGCATTTT. The full variable domain, rest sourced from reference TRBV7-8 and TRBJ1-5, is GAGVSQSPRYKVAKRGQDVALRCDPISGHVSLFWYQQALGQGPEFLTYFQNEAQLDKSGLPSDRFFAERPEGSVSTLKIQRTQQEDSAVYLCASSLAPTENSNQPQHFGDGTRLSIL.

The rearrangement joins TRBV20-1 to TRBJ2-7; D ambiguous. The V end was cut by 5 bases, the J end by 8 bases, with 10 bases between. Germline V gives CDR1 DFQATT, CDR2 SNEGSKA (reference sequence). There are 10 residues in the CDR3. The CDR3 spells CSAFLQKQYF. The CDR3 DNA is TGCAGTGCTTTTCTTCAGAAGCAGTACTTC.

This chain connects TRBV29-1 to TRBJ2-7; a weak D match, TRBD1 (6 bases). V lost 5 bases, J lost 3 bases, and 14 bases lay in between. Germline assignment: CDR1 SQVTM and CDR2 ANQGSEA. This CDR3 is 13 amino acids long. The CDR3: CSVHQGRSYEQYF. CDR3 nucleotides: TGCAGCGTTCATCAGGGGCGAAGCTACGAGCAGTACTTC.

The J gene is TRBJ2-7, the V gene TRBV27; 12 bases match TRBD1. The CDR3 runs 16 residues. Germline-derived CDR1 and CDR2 are MNHEY and SMNVEV (reference sequence). The V and J ends lost 1 base and 3 bases, in that order; junction bases with no gene match: 4. The CDR3 loop is CASSLYRDRGLYEQYF. The CDR3 bases are TGTGCCAGCAGTTTATACCGGGACAGGGGGCTCTACGAGCAGTACTTC.

V and J are TRBV4-2 and TRBJ2-1, with TRBD1 identical over 11 bases. The CDR3 is 16 amino acids. J was trimmed by 5 bases and V by 3 bases; bases with no gene match: 6. Germline V gene data show CDR1 as LGHNA and CDR2 as YNFKEQ. For the CDR3, the DNA is TGTGCCAGCAGCCAGGCCGGGACAGGGGGAAACAATGAGCAGTTCTTC. Translated, it gives CASSQAGTGGNNEQFF.

The chain links TRBV30 to TRBJ1-5, with 7 positions matching TRBD1. Germline V gives CDR1 GTSNPN, CDR2 SVGIG (reference sequence). J gave up 3 bases and V 5 bases, and 10 bases lay outside the gene matches. This CDR3 contains 15 residues. Written as DNA, the CDR3 is TGTGCCTGGTCTTACCCGGGACAGCACAATCAGCCCCAGCATTTT. Its protein is CAWSYPGQHNQPQHF. Filled out from reference TRBV30 and TRBJ1-5, the complete variable domain reads SQTIHQWPATLVQPVGSPLSLECTVEGTSNPNLYWYRQAAGRGLQLLFYSVGIGQISSEVPQNLSASRPQDRQFILSSKKLLLSDSGFYLCAWSYPGQHNQPQHFGDGTRLSIL.

This clone was counted only a few times. V usage is TRBV4-2 and J usage is TRBJ2-7; TRBD1 might be the D (6 bases). Trimming removed 1 base at V and 2 bases at J, with 15 bases between. Germline V gene sequence: CDR1 LGHNA, CDR2 YNFKEQ. The length of the CDR3 is 16 residues. DNA of the CDR3: TGTGCCAGCAGCCAAGTTCAGGCAGGGGTCGCCTACGAGCAGTACTTC. It yields the protein CASSQVQAGVAYEQYF.

The CDR3 DNA reads as TGTGCCAGCAGCCTCACGGGACAGGTCTATGGCTACACCTTC. Translation gives CASSLTGQVYGYTF. The chain combines TRBV6-2 or TRBV6-3 with TRBJ1-2; 8 bases line up with TRBD1. This CDR3 contains 14 residues. With 6 bases clipped from V and 4 bases from J, the junction kept 7 bases outside the gene matches. Germline V lookup: CDR1 MNHEY, CDR2 SVGEGT.

The chain employs TRBV7-2 and TRBJ2-5; no clear D gene. The CDR3 runs to 14 residues. The ends were cut back, 4 bases at V and 5 bases at J, with 14 bases in the middle. Per the germline V gene, CDR1 is SGHTA and CDR2 is FQGNSA. CDR3: CASSSRSGWETQYF. The CDR3 nucleotides read TGTGCCAGCAGCTCCCGTTCAGGCTGGGAGACCCAGTACTTC.

V usage is TRBV7-3 and J usage is TRBJ1-1; 11 bases map to TRBD1. This CDR3 comprises 14 residues. Germline lookup yields CDR1 SGHTA and CDR2 FQGTGA. J gave up 4 bases and V 5 bases, and 3 bases lay outside the gene matches. The CDR3 nucleotides read TGTGCCAGCAGCCCCGGGACAGGGGGCACTGAAGCTTTCTTT. This encodes CASSPGTGGTEAFF.

This clone appeared a single time. V is TRBV5-4 and J is TRBJ1-6; TRBD1 is a possible D gene (5 bases). Trimming stripped 0 bases from V and 7 bases from J, with 11 bases between. This CDR3 is 15 amino acids long. Looked up from germline, CDR1 is SGHNT and CDR2 is YYREEE (reference sequence). CDR3 nucleotides: TGTGCCAGCAGCTTGGGGTCGGGGGGGAATTCACCCCTCCACTTT. As protein: CASSLGSGGNSPLHF.

This chain uses TRBV21-1 with TRBJ1-4. TRBV21-1 is deemed a pseudogene. This CDR3 spans 18 amino acids. In DNA, the CDR3 is TGTGCCAGCAGCCCTACTACTAGACCGTCTGCAACTAATGAAAAACTGTTTTTT. Residues: CASSPTTRPSATNEKLFF.

The chain is built from TRBV19 and TRBJ1-1; a weak D match, TRBD1 (6 bases). The germline CDR1 and CDR2 sequences are LNHDA and SQIVND (reference sequence). This CDR3 is built from 17 residues. Trimming took off 6 bases at V and 0 bases at J, with 20 bases between the two ends. This CDR3 is CASRAPETGTMNTEAFF. CDR3 bases: TGTGCCAGTAGGGCCCCCGAAACAGGGACCATGAACACTGAAGCTTTCTTT.

Notes on this clone: Other DNA sequences in the sample encode the same CDR3. J is TRBJ2-3 and V is TRBV4-1; no reliable D call. Germline CDR1 and CDR2: MGHRA and YSYEKL. The CDR3 is 14 amino acids. V dropped 1 base and J dropped 1 base, with 6 bases sitting between them. CDR3 in DNA: TGCGCCAGCAGCCAAGGAACAGGCACAGATACGCAGTATTTT. Translating it yields CASSQGTGTDTQYF.

The chain links TRBV3-1 (or the pseudogene TRBV3-2) to TRBJ2-7; D might be TRBD2 (5 bases). Looked up from germline, CDR1 is LGHDT and CDR2 is YNNKEL (reference sequence). The CDR3 runs to 12 residues. The germline V and J ends were trimmed by 4 bases and 7 bases, with 11 bases remaining between them. As DNA, the CDR3 is TGTGCCAGCAGCCCTGGACTGCGGGAGCAGTACTTC. Protein product: CASSPGLREQYF.

The chain recombines TRBV7-8 with TRBJ1-1; 9 positions agree with TRBD1. The CDR3 totals 17 residues. Trimming at V came to 5 bases and at J to 0 bases, leaving 10 bases not matched to a gene. Germline lookup yields CDR1 SGHVS and CDR2 FQNEAQ. CDR3 in DNA: TGTGCCAGCAGCCCGGGACAGGGAGGTTGGCTGAACACTGAAGCTTTCTTT. Amino acid sequence: CASSPGQGGWLNTEAFF.